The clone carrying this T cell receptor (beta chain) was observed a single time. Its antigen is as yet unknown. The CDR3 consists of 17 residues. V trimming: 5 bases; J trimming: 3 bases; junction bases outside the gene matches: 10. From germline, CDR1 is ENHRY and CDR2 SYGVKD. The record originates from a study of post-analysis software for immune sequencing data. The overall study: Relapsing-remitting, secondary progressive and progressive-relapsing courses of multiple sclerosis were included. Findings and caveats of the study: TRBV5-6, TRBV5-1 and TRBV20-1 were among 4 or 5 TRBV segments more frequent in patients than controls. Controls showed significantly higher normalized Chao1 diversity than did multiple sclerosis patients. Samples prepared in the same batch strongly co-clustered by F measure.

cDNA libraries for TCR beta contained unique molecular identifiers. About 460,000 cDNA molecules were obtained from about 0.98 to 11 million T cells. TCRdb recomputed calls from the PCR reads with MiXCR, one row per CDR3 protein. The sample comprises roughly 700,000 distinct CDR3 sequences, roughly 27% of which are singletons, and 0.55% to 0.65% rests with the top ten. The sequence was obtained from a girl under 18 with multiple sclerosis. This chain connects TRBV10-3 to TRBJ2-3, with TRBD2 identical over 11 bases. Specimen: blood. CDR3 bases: TGTGCCATCAGTTCAATAGCGGGAGGGCCGAGAACAGATACGCAGTATTTT. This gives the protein CAISSIAGGPRTDTQYF.